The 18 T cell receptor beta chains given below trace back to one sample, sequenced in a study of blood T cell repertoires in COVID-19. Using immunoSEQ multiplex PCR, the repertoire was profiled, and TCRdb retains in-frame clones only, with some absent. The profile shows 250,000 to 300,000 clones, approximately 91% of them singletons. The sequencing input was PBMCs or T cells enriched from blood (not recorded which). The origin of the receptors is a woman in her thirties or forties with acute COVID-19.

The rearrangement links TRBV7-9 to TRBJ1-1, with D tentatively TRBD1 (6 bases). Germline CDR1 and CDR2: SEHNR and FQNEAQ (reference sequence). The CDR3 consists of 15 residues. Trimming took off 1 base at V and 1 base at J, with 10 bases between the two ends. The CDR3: CASSLVVTGNTEAFF. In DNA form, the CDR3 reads TGTGCCAGCAGCTTAGTAGTGACAGGGAACACTGAAGCTTTCTTT.

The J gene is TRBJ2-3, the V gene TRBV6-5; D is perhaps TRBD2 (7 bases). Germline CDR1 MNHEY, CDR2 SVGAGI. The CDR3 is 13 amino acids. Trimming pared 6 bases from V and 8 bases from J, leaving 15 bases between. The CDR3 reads CASRNGGRGTQYF. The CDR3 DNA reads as TGTGCCAGCAGGAACGGGGGGCGCGGTACGCAGTATTTT.

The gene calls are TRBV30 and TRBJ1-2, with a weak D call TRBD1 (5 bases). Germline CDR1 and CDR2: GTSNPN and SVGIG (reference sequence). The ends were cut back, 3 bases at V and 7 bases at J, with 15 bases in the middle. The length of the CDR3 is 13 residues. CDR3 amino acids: CAWSAGLLGGYTF. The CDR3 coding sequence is TGTGCCTGGAGCGCAGGGTTGTTGGGTGGCTACACCTTC.

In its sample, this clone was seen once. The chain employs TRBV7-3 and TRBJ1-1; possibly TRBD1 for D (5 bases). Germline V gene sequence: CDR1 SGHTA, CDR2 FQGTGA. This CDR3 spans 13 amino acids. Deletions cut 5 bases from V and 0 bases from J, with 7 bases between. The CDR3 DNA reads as TGTGCCAGCAGCAAGGACATGAACACTGAAGCTTTCTTT. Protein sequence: CASSKDMNTEAFF.

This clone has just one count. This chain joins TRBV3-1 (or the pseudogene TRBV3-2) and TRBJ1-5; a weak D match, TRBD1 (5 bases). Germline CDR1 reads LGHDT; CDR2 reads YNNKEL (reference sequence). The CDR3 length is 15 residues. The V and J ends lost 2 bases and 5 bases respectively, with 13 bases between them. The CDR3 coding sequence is TGTGCCAGCAGCCAATGGGCCGGGGGAGATCAGCCCCAGCATTTT. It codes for CASSQWAGGDQPQHF.

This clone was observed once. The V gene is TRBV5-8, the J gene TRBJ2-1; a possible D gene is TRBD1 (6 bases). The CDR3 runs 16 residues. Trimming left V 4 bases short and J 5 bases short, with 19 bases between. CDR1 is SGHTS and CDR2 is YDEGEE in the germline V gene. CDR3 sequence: CASSGELQTGDNEQFF. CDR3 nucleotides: TGTGCCAGCAGCGGCGAGCTACAGACAGGTGACAATGAGCAGTTCTTC.

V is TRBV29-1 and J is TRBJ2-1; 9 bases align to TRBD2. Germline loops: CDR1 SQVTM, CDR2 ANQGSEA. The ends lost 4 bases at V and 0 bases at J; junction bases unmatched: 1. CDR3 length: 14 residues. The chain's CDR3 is CSVGGGGSYNEQFF. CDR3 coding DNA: TGCAGCGTTGGCGGGGGGGGCTCCTACAATGAGCAGTTCTTC.

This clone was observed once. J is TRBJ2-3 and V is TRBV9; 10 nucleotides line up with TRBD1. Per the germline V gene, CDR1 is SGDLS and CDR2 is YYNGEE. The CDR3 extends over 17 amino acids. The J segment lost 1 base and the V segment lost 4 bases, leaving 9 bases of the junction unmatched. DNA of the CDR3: TGTGCCAGCAGCCAAGGGCCAGGGACAGGGGGCACAGATACGCAGTATTTT. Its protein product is CASSQGPGTGGTDTQYF.

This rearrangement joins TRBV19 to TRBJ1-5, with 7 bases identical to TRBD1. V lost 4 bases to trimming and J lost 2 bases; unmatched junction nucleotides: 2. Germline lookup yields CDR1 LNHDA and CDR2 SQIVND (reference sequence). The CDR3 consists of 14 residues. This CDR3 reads CASSTTGGNQPQHF. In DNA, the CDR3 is TGTGCCAGTAGTACTACAGGGGGCAATCAGCCCCAGCATTTT.

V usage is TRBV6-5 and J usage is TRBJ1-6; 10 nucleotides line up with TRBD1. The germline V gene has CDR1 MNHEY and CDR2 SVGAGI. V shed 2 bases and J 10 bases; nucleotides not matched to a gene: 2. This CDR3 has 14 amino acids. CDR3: CASSYVTGGSPLHF. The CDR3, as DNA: TGTGCCAGCAGTTACGTGACAGGGGGCTCACCCCTCCACTTT.

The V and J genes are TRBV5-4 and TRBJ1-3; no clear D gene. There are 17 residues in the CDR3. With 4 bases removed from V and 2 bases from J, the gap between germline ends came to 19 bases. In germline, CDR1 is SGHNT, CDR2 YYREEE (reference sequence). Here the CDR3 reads CASSPNIDTRPGNTIYF. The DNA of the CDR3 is TGTGCCAGCAGCCCAAATATAGACACCAGGCCTGGAAACACCATATATTTT.

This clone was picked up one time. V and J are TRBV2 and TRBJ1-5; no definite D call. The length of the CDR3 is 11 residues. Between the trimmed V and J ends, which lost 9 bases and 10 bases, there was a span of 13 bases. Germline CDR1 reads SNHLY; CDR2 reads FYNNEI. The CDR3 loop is CASSMEGPQHF. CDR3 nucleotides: TGTGCCAGTTCAATGGAGGGTCCCCAGCATTTT.

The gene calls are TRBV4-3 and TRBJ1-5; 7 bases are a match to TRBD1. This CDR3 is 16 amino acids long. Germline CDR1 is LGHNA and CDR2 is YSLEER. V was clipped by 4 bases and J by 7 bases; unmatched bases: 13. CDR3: CASSRRQGPRCQPQHF. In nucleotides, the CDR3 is TGCGCCAGCAGCCGTAGACAGGGTCCCCGTTGCCAGCCCCAGCATTTT.

The CDR3 here is CASSQDSGGAEPQHF. CDR3 coding DNA: TGCGCCAGCAGCCAAGATTCGGGGGGGGCGGAGCCCCAGCATTTT. The chain uses TRBV4-3 and TRBJ1-5; weak D call: TRBD1 (6 bases). The germline gives CDR1 LGHNA, CDR2 YSLEER. Trimming took off 0 bases at V and 8 bases at J, with 14 bases between the two ends. The CDR3 runs to 15 residues.

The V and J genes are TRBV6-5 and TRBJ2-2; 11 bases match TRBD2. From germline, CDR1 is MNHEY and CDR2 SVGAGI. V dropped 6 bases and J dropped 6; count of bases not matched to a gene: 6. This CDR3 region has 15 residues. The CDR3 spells CASRSSGRSAGELFF. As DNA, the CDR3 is TGTGCCAGCAGGTCTAGCGGGAGGTCTGCCGGGGAGCTGTTTTTT.

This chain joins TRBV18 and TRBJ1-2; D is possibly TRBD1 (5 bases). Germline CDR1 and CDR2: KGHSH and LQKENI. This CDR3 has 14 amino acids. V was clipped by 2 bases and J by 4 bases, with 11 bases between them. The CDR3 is CASSPARASYGYTF. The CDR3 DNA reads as TGTGCCAGCTCACCAGCCAGGGCCAGCTATGGCTACACCTTC.

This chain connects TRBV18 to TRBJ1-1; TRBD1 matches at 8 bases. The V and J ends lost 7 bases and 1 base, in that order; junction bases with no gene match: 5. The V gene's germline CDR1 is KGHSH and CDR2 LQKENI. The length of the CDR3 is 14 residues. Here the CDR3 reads CASLTTGANTEAFF. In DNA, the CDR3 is TGTGCCAGCTTAACGACAGGGGCGAACACTGAAGCTTTCTTT.

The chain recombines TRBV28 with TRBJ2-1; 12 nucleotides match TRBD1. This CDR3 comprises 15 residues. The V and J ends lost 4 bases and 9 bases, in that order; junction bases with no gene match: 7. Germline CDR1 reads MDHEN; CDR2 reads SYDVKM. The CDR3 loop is CASSSRDRGRGEQFF. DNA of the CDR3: TGTGCCAGCAGTTCCCGGGACAGGGGGCGCGGTGAGCAGTTCTTC. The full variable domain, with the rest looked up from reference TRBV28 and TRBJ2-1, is DVKVTQSSRYLVKRTGEKVFLECVQDMDHENMFWYRQDPGLGLRLIYFSYDVKMKEKGDIPEGYSVSREKKERFSLILESASTNQTSMYLCASSSRDRGRGEQFFGPGTRLTVL.